The rows below give T cell receptor beta chains drawn from one sample of a study of blood T cell repertoires in COVID-19. Generated by immunoSEQ multiplex PCR, the TCRdb table keeps only in-frame clones and is missing some. This table holds tens of thousands of clones, about four fifths found once. Sample: peripheral blood. These receptors were obtained from a woman aged 55 to 70 with acute or convalescent COVID-19. Each CDR3 is given with its conserved first and last residue. D genes are given only for firm matches. Clone size appears in some rows only: once, few, many, or a class for an expanded clone.

v_gene	abundance	j_gene	d_gene	CDR3aa	CDR3nt
TRBV29-1	few	TRBJ2-4	.	CSVEAVAAGIQYF	TGCAGCGTTGAAGCGGTAGCAGCGGGCATTCAGTACTTC
TRBV12-3/TRBV12-4	.	TRBJ1-2	TRBD1	CASSPDRYGYTF	TGTGCCAGCAGTCCGGACAGGTATGGCTACACCTTC
TRBV12-3/TRBV12-4	.	TRBJ1-2	.	CASIDRGGYGYTF	TGTGCCAGCATTGATCGGGGGGGGTATGGCTACACCTTC
TRBV7-9	.	TRBJ1-1	.	CASSLEGQGIIGAFF	TGTGCCAGCAGCTTAGAGGGTCAGGGAATCATCGGAGCTTTCTTT
TRBV27	.	TRBJ1-2	TRBD1	CASSLEDRGIYGYTF	TGTGCCAGCAGTTTAGAAGACAGGGGAATCTATGGCTACACCTTC
TRBV19	.	TRBJ1-1	TRBD1	CASSISPDRLNTEAFF	TGTGCCAGTAGCATTAGCCCGGACAGGTTGAACACTGAAGCTTTCTTT
TRBV20-1	few	TRBJ1-2	.	CSASVGADGYTF	TGCAGTGCTAGTGTGGGGGCGGATGGCTACACCTTC
TRBV6-6	.	TRBJ2-2	TRBD1	CASRSGTGGTGELFF	TGTGCCAGCAGGTCCGGGACAGGGGGCACCGGGGAGCTGTTTTTT
TRBV7-8	.	TRBJ2-1	TRBD2	CASSLGSGRGINEQFF	TGTGCCAGCAGCTTAGGGAGCGGGCGGGGGATCAATGAGCAGTTCTTC
TRBV7-2	.	TRBJ1-1	.	CASSLERPGMNTEAFF	TGTGCCAGCAGCTTAGAGAGGCCGGGTATGAACACTGAAGCTTTCTTT
TRBV5-4	.	TRBJ2-1	.	CASSLKGVNEQFF	TGTGCCAGCAGCTTGAAAGGGGTTAATGAGCAGTTCTTC
TRBV6-4	.	TRBJ2-5	TRBD2	CASSEGTSGVETQYF	TGTGCCAGCAGTGAAGGGACTAGCGGGGTAGAGACCCAGTACTTC
TRBV7-9	.	TRBJ2-5	.	CASSLDSGREETQYF	TGTGCCAGCAGCTTAGACAGCGGGCGAGAAGAGACCCAGTACTTC
TRBV6-6	.	TRBJ1-5	TRBD1	CASSYLRGQGNQPQHF	TGTGCCAGCAGTTACCTCCGGGGACAGGGCAATCAGCCCCAGCATTTT
TRBV7-3	.	TRBJ2-3	.	CASSRDGGFTDTQYF	TGTGCCAGCAGCCGGGACGGAGGGTTTACAGATACGCAGTATTTT
TRBV6-6	few	TRBJ1-5	.	CASSYSALASNQPQHF	TGTGCCAGCAGTTACTCGGCCCTAGCGAGCAATCAGCCCCAGCATTTT
TRBV7-2	.	TRBJ2-7	TRBD2	CASSKGLLSYEQYF	TGTGCCAGCAGTAAGGGACTACTCTCCTACGAGCAGTACTTC
TRBV24-1	.	TRBJ2-1	TRBD2	CATSDGLAGRGYNEQFF	TGTGCCACCAGTGATGGGCTAGCGGGGAGGGGGTACAATGAGCAGTTCTTC
TRBV5-4	.	TRBJ2-5	TRBD1	CASSPQTGKETQYF	TGTGCCAGCAGCCCTCAGACAGGGAAAGAGACCCAGTACTTC
TRBV6-6	.	TRBJ2-7	TRBD1	CASSPQGTPSYEQYF	TGTGCCAGCAGCCCACAGGGGACACCATCCTACGAGCAGTACTTC
TRBV14	.	TRBJ2-2	.	CASSQDRGSVFF	TGTGCCAGCAGCCAAGATCGGGGGTCGGTGTTTTTT
TRBV10-2	.	TRBJ1-1	.	CASSGAKHLTLGAEAFF	TGCGCCAGCAGTGGGGCTAAACATCTAACCCTCGGGGCTGAAGCTTTCTTT
TRBV7-9	.	TRBJ2-6	TRBD1	CASSLDRGSGANVLTF	TGTGCCAGCAGCTTAGACAGGGGCTCTGGGGCCAACGTCCTGACTTTC
TRBV5-4	few	TRBJ2-2	TRBD2	CASSGPSGGSGELFF	TGTGCCAGCAGCGGTCCTAGCGGGGGGTCCGGGGAGCTGTTTTTT
TRBV11-2	.	TRBJ1-5	TRBD1	CASSPRTGGSNQPQHF	TGTGCCAGCAGCCCGAGGACAGGGGGGAGCAATCAGCCCCAGCATTTT
TRBV27	.	TRBJ2-5	TRBD2	CASSSSGGAFGETQYF	TGTGCCAGCAGTTCTAGCGGGGGGGCTTTTGGGGAGACCCAGTACTTC
TRBV2	once	TRBJ2-5	.	CASTVAVETQYF	TGTGCCAGCACCGTGGCAGTGGAGACCCAGTACTTC
TRBV27	.	TRBJ1-2	.	CASSSPVQGYGYTF	TGTGCCAGCAGTTCCCCCGTACAGGGTTATGGCTACACCTTC
TRBV2	.	TRBJ2-1	.	CASSMRSTRGRNNEQFF	TGTGCCAGCAGTATGCGATCGACAAGGGGAAGGAACAATGAGCAGTTCTTC
TRBV6-5	.	TRBJ2-3	.	CASSLGHSGDTQYF	TGTGCCAGCAGTCTAGGACACTCCGGAGATACGCAGTATTTT
TRBV27	.	TRBJ1-2	.	CASSTGTPRGYGYTF	TGTGCCAGCAGTACAGGGACGCCAAGAGGCTATGGCTACACCTTC
TRBV6-5	once	TRBJ1-1	.	CASSSQIMNTEAFF	TGTGCCAGCAGTTCACAAATCATGAACACTGAAGCTTTCTTT
TRBV7-9	medium-sized	TRBJ1-1	.	CASSHGQHTEAFF	TGTGCCAGCAGCCACGGACAACACACTGAAGCTTTCTTT
TRBV19	once	TRBJ2-2	.	CASSRRLDTGELFF	TGTGCCAGTAGTAGGAGGCTAGACACCGGGGAGCTGTTTTTT
TRBV9	.	TRBJ2-1	TRBD1	CASSEKGQGVYNEQFF	TGTGCCAGCAGCGAAAAGGGACAGGGTGTCTACAATGAGCAGTTCTTC
TRBV5-4	.	TRBJ1-2	TRBD1	CASSLERDRSYGYTF	TGTGCCAGCAGCTTGGAGCGGGACAGGAGCTATGGCTACACCTTC
TRBV9	.	TRBJ1-1	TRBD1	CASSVEGTGYTEAFF	TGTGCCAGCAGCGTAGAAGGGACAGGGTACACTGAAGCTTTCTTT
TRBV14	.	TRBJ2-1	.	CASSQEEARGYSYNEQFF	TGTGCCAGCAGCCAAGAGGAGGCAAGGGGGTACTCCTACAATGAGCAGTTCTTC
TRBV5-1	.	TRBJ2-3	TRBD2	CASSHSGGAGDTQYF	TGCGCCAGCAGCCACAGCGGGGGGGCCGGCGATACGCAGTATTTT
TRBV14	.	TRBJ1-1	.	CASSQVQEAFF	TGTGCCAGCAGCCAAGTACAGGAAGCTTTCTTT
TRBV10-3	.	TRBJ1-1	.	CAISERSPGDTEAFF	TGTGCCATCAGTGAGCGTTCTCCCGGGGACACTGAAGCTTTCTTT
TRBV11-3	.	TRBJ2-5	.	CASSFDYKETQYF	TGTGCCAGCAGCTTTGACTATAAAGAGACCCAGTACTTC
TRBV24-1	.	TRBJ2-5	TRBD1	CATSEWDSQETQYF	TGTGCCACCAGTGAATGGGACAGCCAAGAGACCCAGTACTTC
TRBV6-6	.	TRBJ2-2	.	CAGTQGNTGELFF	TGTGCCGGAACGCAGGGGAACACCGGGGAGCTGTTTTTT
TRBV5-1	.	TRBJ2-2	TRBD2	CASRGSGGNGELFF	TGCGCCAGCAGAGGAAGCGGGGGGAACGGGGAGCTGTTTTTT
TRBV10-3	.	TRBJ1-6	TRBD1	CAISDTGDHAYNSPLHF	TGTGCCATCAGTGACACAGGGGATCACGCCTATAATTCACCCCTCCACTTT
TRBV19	.	TRBJ2-3	.	CASSIAGGASTDTQYF	TGTGCCAGTAGTATAGCGGGGGGCGCTAGCACAGATACGCAGTATTTT
TRBV10-3	few	TRBJ1-5	TRBD1	CAISASGTGGSYSNQPQHF	TGTGCCATCAGCGCATCCGGGACAGGGGGCAGTTATAGCAATCAGCCCCAGCATTTT
TRBV9	.	TRBJ2-7	TRBD2	CASSQGLAGVYEQYF	TGTGCCAGCAGCCAGGGACTAGCGGGGGTGTACGAGCAGTACTTC
TRBV5-5	.	TRBJ1-5	.	CASSMDRNQPQHF	TGTGCCAGCAGCATGGACAGAAATCAGCCCCAGCATTTT
TRBV18	many	TRBJ2-7	.	CASSRATGIVLSSHAEQYF	TGTGCCAGCTCACGTGCCACAGGGATAGTTCTTTCTTCCCACGCCGAGCAGTACTTC
TRBV11-3	.	TRBJ2-3	.	CASSLGASTDTQYF	TGTGCCAGCAGCTTAGGCGCGTCAACAGATACGCAGTATTTT
TRBV28	.	TRBJ1-2	.	CASSRGGFSYGYTF	TGTGCCAGCAGTAGGGGTGGGTTCAGCTATGGCTACACCTTC